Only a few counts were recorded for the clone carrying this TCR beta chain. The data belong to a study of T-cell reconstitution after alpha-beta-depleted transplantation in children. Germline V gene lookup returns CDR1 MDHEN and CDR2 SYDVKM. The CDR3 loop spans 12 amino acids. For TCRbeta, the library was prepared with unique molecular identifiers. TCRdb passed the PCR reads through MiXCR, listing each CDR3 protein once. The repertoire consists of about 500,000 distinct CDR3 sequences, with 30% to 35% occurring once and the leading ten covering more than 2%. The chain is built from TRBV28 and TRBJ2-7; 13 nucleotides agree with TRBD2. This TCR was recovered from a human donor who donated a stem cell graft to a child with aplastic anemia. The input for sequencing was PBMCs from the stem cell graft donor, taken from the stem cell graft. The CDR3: CAGTSGTYEQYV. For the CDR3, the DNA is TGTGCAGGGACTAGCGGGACCTACGAGCAGTACGTC.